This TCR beta chain was profiled in a study of CD8 T cells in ankylosing spondylitis. Study conclusions and caveats: Earlier reports found some motif variants in synovial fluid and blood in reactive arthritis. Researchers report that disease-linked clones proved CD8+ and relatively rare in peripheral blood. The clones that were linked to disease were reported to be significantly enriched in matched synovial fluid samples from ankylosing spondylitis patients. In ankylosing spondylitis blood, a motif of several highly homologous TCR beta variants appeared characteristic.

5'-RACE, quantitative and with molecular barcodes, yielded the TCR beta libraries. TCRdb independently ran MiXCR on the 5' RACE reads; one entry per CDR3 protein. The sample holds roughly 440,000 distinct CDR3 sequences, under 20% seen once. A few counts support this clonotype. Its antigen is as yet unknown. CDR3 size: 13 residues. Germline V gene sequence: CDR1 MGHRA, CDR2 YSYEKL. V shed 0 bases and J shed 4 bases, with 7 bases lying between them. What was sequenced was blood, either unsorted or a sorted T cell fraction (not recorded which). The chain employs TRBV4-1 and TRBJ2-7, with D tentatively TRBD1 (6 bases). The source is a male donor with ankylosing spondylitis. CDR3 in amino acids: CASSQDQGYEQYF. CDR3 DNA: TGCGCCAGCAGCCAAGATCAGGGGTACGAGCAGTACTTC.